A selection of T cell receptor beta chains follows, all from one sample in a study of CD8 T cells in ankylosing spondylitis. TCRdb re-analysed the 5' RACE reads in MiXCR, keeping a single row per CDR3 protein. The sample carries some 450,000 distinct CDR3 sequences, 17% recorded once. Sequencing was done on a sample of blood, either unsorted or a sorted T cell fraction (not recorded which). These receptors were obtained from a male donor with ankylosing spondylitis. The CDR3 runs from the conserved cysteine through the conserved F or W. A D gene is named only where the DNA matches it firmly. Part of the rows lack a size; the others show once, few, many or a class for expanded clones.

d_gene,v_gene,abundance,j_gene,CDR3nt,CDR3aa
-,TRBV4-2,many,TRBJ1-2,TGTGCCAGCAGCCAAGATTTGAACCCCTATGGCTACACCTTC,CASSQDLNPYGYTF
TRBD2,TRBV6-5,few,TRBJ2-7,TGTGCCAGCAGTTACGGCGGGAGTAGCTCCTACGAGCAGTACTTC,CASSYGGSSSYEQYF
-,TRBV5-5,few,TRBJ1-1,TGTGCCAGCAGCTTGGCCGCGATAAGTGAAGCTTTCTTT,CASSLAAISEAFF
-,TRBV18,-,TRBJ2-4,TGTGCCAGCTCACCTGGCCAGGGAGGAGCCAAAAACATTCAGTACTTC,CASSPGQGGAKNIQYF
TRBD1,TRBV4-1,-,TRBJ1-5,TGCGCCAGCAGCCTAACGCGGGACAGGGATCAGCCCCAGCATTTT,CASSLTRDRDQPQHF
TRBD1,TRBV7-8,-,TRBJ1-6,TGTGCCAGCAGACCTCGGACAGGGCGGACCTATAATTCACCCCTCCACTTT,CASRPRTGRTYNSPLHF
-,TRBV5-1,-,TRBJ2-7,TGCGCCAGCAGCTTGTGGCAGGGCCCCTACGAGCAGTACTTC,CASSLWQGPYEQYF
TRBD2,TRBV20-1,few,TRBJ2-1,TGCAGTGCTATAGCGGGGTCCCATGAGCAGTTCTTC,CSAIAGSHEQFF
-,TRBV29-1,many,TRBJ1-1,TGCAGCGCCCAACGGACTTTGATGAACACTGAAGCTTTCTTT,CSAQRTLMNTEAFF
TRBD1,TRBV20-1,-,TRBJ1-5,TGCAGTGCTAGAGTAGACAGGGGTGATCATCAGCCCCAGCATTTT,CSARVDRGDHQPQHF
TRBD1,TRBV6-5,few,TRBJ1-1,TGTGCCAGCAGCGACAGGGCGCAAGCTTTCTTT,CASSDRAQAFF
-,TRBV27,few,TRBJ1-4,TGTGCCAGCAGTTACCGGACATCAACTAATGAAAAACTGTTTTTT,CASSYRTSTNEKLFF
-,TRBV6-1,few,TRBJ1-5,TGTGCCAGCAGCCGAGTAGAGAATCAGCCCCAGCATTTT,CASSRVENQPQHF
-,TRBV5-1,-,TRBJ2-5,TGCGCCAGCAGCCCGGTACACCCTCGGGAGACCCAGTACTTC,CASSPVHPRETQYF
-,TRBV6-1,once,TRBJ1-6,TGTGCCAGCAGTGGCTCCGGGACGGGGGGTTCACCCCTCCACTTT,CASSGSGTGGSPLHF
-,TRBV5-1,few,TRBJ2-2,TGCGCCAGCAGCTTGGGGTCAGTCGCGAACACCGGGGAGCTGTTTTTT,CASSLGSVANTGELFF
TRBD1,TRBV10-3,few,TRBJ2-7,TGTGCCATCTCCCGCCCGGGACAGCTCTACGAGCAGTACTTC,CAISRPGQLYEQYF
-,TRBV21-1,-,TRBJ2-2,TGTGCCAGCAGCAAGGGTGGTGGGGGGTCGCACACCGGGGAGCTGTTTTTT,CASSKGGGGSHTGELFF
TRBD1,TRBV6-2/TRBV6-3,-,TRBJ2-2,TGTGCCACCGACAGGGGACACGGAAACACCGGGGAGCTGTTTTTT,CATDRGHGNTGELFF
-,TRBV20-1,-,TRBJ2-5,TGCAGTGCTGCTGGGGGAGGGGGCCAAGAGACCCAGTACTTC,CSAAGGGGQETQYF
TRBD1,TRBV12-3/TRBV12-4,-,TRBJ2-7,TGTGCCAGCAGTTTTATGGGGACAGGGTCCTACGAGCAGTACTTC,CASSFMGTGSYEQYF
-,TRBV6-1,-,TRBJ2-5,TGTGCCAGCAGTCGAAGAATGGAACAAGAGACCCAGTACTTC,CASSRRMEQETQYF
-,TRBV12-3/TRBV12-4,few,TRBJ2-2,TGTGCCAGCAGTTTTGGGGGGCAGGGCACCGGGGAGCTGTTTTTT,CASSFGGQGTGELFF
-,TRBV5-1,few,TRBJ1-1,TGCGCCAGCAGCTTGGCCATCGGGGGCGCCGGGGCTGAAGCTTTCTTT,CASSLAIGGAGAEAFF
TRBD1,TRBV27,-,TRBJ2-7,TGTGCCAGCAGCCGCGGGACAGGGCAAGTCTCGGGCTACGAGCAGTACTTC,CASSRGTGQVSGYEQYF
-,TRBV7-2,many,TRBJ2-1,TGTGCCAGCAGCCCCCCTGGGGGGATCTACAATGAGCAGTTCTTC,CASSPPGGIYNEQFF
-,TRBV7-2,-,TRBJ2-4,TGTGCCAGCAGCCAATGGGGAAACATTCAGTACTTC,CASSQWGNIQYF
-,TRBV29-1,many,TRBJ2-3,TGCAGCGCCAACCCCGGGGGTGGTAGCACAGATACGCAGTATTTT,CSANPGGGSTDTQYF
-,TRBV7-9,-,TRBJ2-1,TGTGCCAGCAGCTTTAAGCATCATGAGCAGTTCTTC,CASSFKHHEQFF
-,TRBV9,few,TRBJ1-2,TGTGCCAGCAGCCCGGAGGATCCCGGCCTGTATGGCTACACCTTC,CASSPEDPGLYGYTF
-,TRBV20-1,-,TRBJ2-5,TGCAGTGCTAGAGACCAGGGGGGCGCGAGTGGGACCCAGTACTTC,CSARDQGGASGTQYF
TRBD2,TRBV4-3,many,TRBJ2-7,TGCGCCAGCAGCCAAGATACCGGGACTAGCTACGAGCAGTACTTC,CASSQDTGTSYEQYF
-,TRBV3-1,-,TRBJ2-2,TGTGCCAGCAGCCAGTGGGGAGCCGGGGAGCTGTTTTTT,CASSQWGAGELFF
TRBD1,TRBV6-1,-,TRBJ1-6,TGTGCCAGCAGTGAACCGTGGACAGGGCTGTATAATTCACCCCTCCACTTT,CASSEPWTGLYNSPLHF
TRBD2,TRBV4-2,few,TRBJ2-6,TGTGCCAGCAGCCTCCAGACTAGCGGGAGCACAGGGGCCAACGTCCTGACTTTC,CASSLQTSGSTGANVLTF
-,TRBV5-1,many,TRBJ1-1,TGCGCCAGCAGCTATAACATCGACACTGAAGCTTTCTTT,CASSYNIDTEAFF
-,TRBV20-1,many,TRBJ2-7,TGCAGTGCTCTTAGCGGCTACGAGCAGTACTTC,CSALSGYEQYF
TRBD1,TRBV7-2,-,TRBJ2-1,TGTGCCAGCAGCTTAGCCAGGGGGTCCTACAATGAGCAGTTCTTC,CASSLARGSYNEQFF
TRBD1,TRBV9,few,TRBJ2-7,TGTGCCAGCAGCGTAGGTACCGGGACAGGCTACGAGCAGTACTTC,CASSVGTGTGYEQYF
TRBD1,TRBV9,few,TRBJ1-2,TGTGCCAGCAGCCCCCAAAGACAGGGAAACTATGGCTACACCTTC,CASSPQRQGNYGYTF
TRBD2,TRBV20-1,-,TRBJ2-1,TGCAGTGCTATAGGACTAGCGGGAGGCGGTAGTGAGCAGTTCTTC,CSAIGLAGGGSEQFF
-,TRBV10-2,-,TRBJ2-1,TGCGCCAGCCTCGGAAGGGGAGGGGGTTGGTACAATGAGCAGTTCTTC,CASLGRGGGWYNEQFF
-,TRBV20-1,-,TRBJ2-5,TGCAGTGCTAGATGGGGGCGGGACTACCAAGAGACCCAGTACTTC,CSARWGRDYQETQYF
-,TRBV20-1,few,TRBJ1-3,TGCAGTGCTAGCCGCCAGGGTGGATTTGGAAACACCATATATTTT,CSASRQGGFGNTIYF
-,TRBV12-3/TRBV12-4,few,TRBJ1-3,TGTGCCAGCAGTTTCCGGGGGCATGGAAACACCATATATTTT,CASSFRGHGNTIYF
-,TRBV2,-,TRBJ1-5,TGTGCCAGCAGCCCGGGGGCCCTGGGGAATCAGCCCCAGCATTTT,CASSPGALGNQPQHF
TRBD1,TRBV5-1,few,TRBJ1-1,TGCGCCAGCAGCTCCCGACAGGGGCGCTTTAACACTGAAGCTTTCTTT,CASSSRQGRFNTEAFF
-,TRBV29-1,many,TRBJ2-2,TGCGTCACTTCCAGGGGCCGCGCGAACACCGGGGAGCTGTTTTTT,CVTSRGRANTGELFF
-,TRBV7-2,-,TRBJ2-2,TGTGCCAGCAGCTTAGCAAGGGACGGCACCGGGGAGCTGTTTTTT,CASSLARDGTGELFF
-,TRBV6-1,few,TRBJ2-7,TGTGCCAGCTCCCAAAAGGGAGGCGAGCAGTACTTC,CASSQKGGEQYF
-,TRBV20-1,few,TRBJ1-1,TGCAGTGCAAGACCAGGGACGGGCACTGAAGCTTTCTTT,CSARPGTGTEAFF
TRBD2,TRBV7-3,few,TRBJ2-7,TGTGCCAGCAAAGCGGGGAACCAGGAGCAGTACTTC,CASKAGNQEQYF
TRBD1,TRBV28,-,TRBJ2-7,TGTGCCAGCAGGGAGAGACAGGGTAGGCACGAGCAGTACTTC,CASRERQGRHEQYF
-,TRBV19,-,TRBJ2-4,TGTGCCAGTAGTTATCGGGGGGCTGCCAAAAACATTCAGTACTTC,CASSYRGAAKNIQYF